A single TCR beta chain is shown here with its context. The data originate from a study of PD-1 blockade in classical Hodgkin lymphoma. TCRdb keeps only in-frame clones here, not all; method: immunoSEQ multiplex PCR. The table includes 40,000 or so clones, about 77% detected once. Autologous stem cell transplantation was followed by relapse in every patient, and brentuximab vedotin exposure varied. This CDR3 spans 13 amino acids. V was cut by 4 bases and J by 6 bases, with 10 bases left in between. Germline CDR1 reads SGDLS; CDR2 reads YYNGEE. The sequenced sample was peripheral blood mononuclear cells (PBMCs), obtained at baseline. J is TRBJ2-2 and V is TRBV9; D possibly corresponds to TRBD2 (6 bases). This TCR derives from a human donor with classical Hodgkin lymphoma. The chain's CDR3 is CASSPTGAGELFF. CDR3 in DNA: TGTGCCAGCAGCCCAACGGGAGCCGGGGAGCTGTTTTTT.